This TCR beta chain was observed in a study of T cell repertoires in cytomegalovirus infection. The study, taken as a whole, reports: It was HLA-C-restricted CMV-specific TCR beta clonotypes that dominated the response ex vivo. CMV carriers having the relevant HLA were flagged by cumulative public TCR beta family frequency.

Each CDR3 protein gets one entry after TCRdb re-called the reads with MiXCR. The sample gives 500,000 to 600,000 distinct CDR3 sequences, more than 15% of which show up once; about 24% is in the top ten. This clonotype appeared many times. Its antigen is not identified. V was pared by 10 bases and J by 9 bases, with 8 bases of the junction left unmatched. The CDR3 sequence is 11 residues long. CDR1 MNHEY and CDR2 SMNVEV come from the germline V gene (reference sequence). The TCR sequence derives from a human donor in good health (CMV status not recorded). Some clones in this sample may be carry-over from other donors' samples. The specimen sequenced was CD8+ T cells from PBMCs. This chain joins TRBV27 and TRBJ1-1, with 7 bases fitting TRBD1. The CDR3 sequence: CATLRGGKAFF. CDR3 DNA: TGTGCCACGCTCAGGGGGGGGAAAGCTTTCTTT.